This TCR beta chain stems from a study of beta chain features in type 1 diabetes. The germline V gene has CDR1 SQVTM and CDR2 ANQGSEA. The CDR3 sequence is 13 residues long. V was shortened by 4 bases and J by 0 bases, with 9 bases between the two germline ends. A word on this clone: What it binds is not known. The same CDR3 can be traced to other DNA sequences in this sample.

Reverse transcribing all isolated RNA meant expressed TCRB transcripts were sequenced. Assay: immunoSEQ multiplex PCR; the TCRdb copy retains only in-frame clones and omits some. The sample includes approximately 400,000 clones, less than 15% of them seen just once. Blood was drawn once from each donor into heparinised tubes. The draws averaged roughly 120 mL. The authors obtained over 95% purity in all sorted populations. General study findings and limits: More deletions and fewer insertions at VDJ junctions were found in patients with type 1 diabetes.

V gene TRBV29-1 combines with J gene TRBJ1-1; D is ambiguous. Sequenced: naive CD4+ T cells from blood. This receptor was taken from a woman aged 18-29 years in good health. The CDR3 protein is CSVAGVLNTEAFF. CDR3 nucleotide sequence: TGCAGCGTTGCGGGAGTACTGAACACTGAAGCTTTCTTT.